This is a list of T cell receptor beta chains from one sample in a study of blood T cell repertoires in COVID-19. The table came from immunoSEQ multiplex PCR; TCRdb's copy has only in-frame clones and leaves some out. The sample yields approximately 250,000 clones, 85% to 90% seen once. The sample comprised PBMCs or T cells enriched from blood (not recorded which). These receptors all stem from a woman in her thirties with acute COVID-19. The CDR3 runs from the conserved cysteine through the conserved F or W. A D gene is named only where the DNA matches it firmly. Clone size is stated in some rows and not others, as once, few, many or a class when expanded.

d_call	v_call	clone_size	j_call	cdr3_aa	cdr3_nt
NA	TRBV4-1	NA	TRBJ2-3	CASSQGQRPEGTDTQYF	TGCGCCAGCAGCCAAGGTCAGAGACCAGAGGGCACAGATACGCAGTATTTT
NA	TRBV7-3	NA	TRBJ2-2	CASSRESSANTGELFF	TGTGCCAGCAGCCGAGAGAGCAGCGCGAACACCGGGGAGCTGTTTTTT
NA	TRBV27	NA	TRBJ1-5	CASSFSPDPNQPQHF	TGTGCCAGCAGTTTCTCGCCAGATCCCAATCAGCCCCAGCATTTT
NA	TRBV11-3	NA	TRBJ2-1	CASSFTTSNEQFF	TGTGCCAGCAGCTTTACTACGTCCAATGAGCAGTTCTTC
NA	TRBV7-6	NA	TRBJ2-7	CASSPQGGPYYEQYF	TGTGCCAGCAGCCCGCAGGGGGGACCCTACTACGAGCAGTACTTC
TRBD1	TRBV7-8	few	TRBJ1-3	CASSFDRVGGNTIYF	TGTGCCAGCAGCTTTGACAGGGTGGGTGGAAACACCATATATTTT
NA	TRBV7-2	NA	TRBJ2-1	CASNPGGAGSNEQFF	TGTGCCAGCAACCCAGGCGGGGCGGGAAGCAATGAGCAGTTCTTC
NA	TRBV2	NA	TRBJ1-6	CASSEQGGDNSPLHF	TGTGCCAGCAGTGAACAGGGAGGAGATAATTCACCCCTCCACTTT
TRBD1	TRBV6-1	NA	TRBJ1-2	CASSEARTGIYGYTF	TGTGCCAGCAGTGAAGCCCGGACAGGGATCTATGGCTACACCTTC
NA	TRBV18	NA	TRBJ1-1	CASSLETGNTEAFF	TGTGCCAGCTCTCTAGAGACAGGAAACACTGAAGCTTTCTTT
TRBD2	TRBV3-1/TRBV3-2	NA	TRBJ2-7	CASSPGTSAYEQYF	TGTGCCAGCAGCCCCGGGACTAGCGCCTACGAGCAGTACTTC
NA	TRBV2	NA	TRBJ2-4	CASSEAWGPTRNIQYF	TGTGCCAGCAGTGAAGCGTGGGGGCCTACTAGGAACATTCAGTACTTC
TRBD1	TRBV7-9	NA	TRBJ1-3	CASSSGTGGSGNTIYF	TGTGCCAGCAGCTCCGGGACAGGGGGTTCTGGAAACACCATATATTTT
NA	TRBV19	NA	TRBJ1-3	CASSINLDMSGNTIYF	TGTGCCAGTAGTATAAATCTGGACATGTCTGGAAACACCATATATTTT
NA	TRBV5-1	NA	TRBJ1-1	CASSLGQRTEAFF	TGCGCCAGCAGCCTAGGACAGCGCACTGAAGCTTTCTTT
NA	TRBV27	NA	TRBJ1-5	CASSLSGAEQPQHF	TGTGCCAGCAGTTTATCGGGGGCTGAGCAGCCCCAGCATTTT
TRBD2	TRBV18	NA	TRBJ2-2	CASSPPGTSGIGQLFF	TGTGCCAGCTCACCACCCGGGACTAGCGGGATAGGTCAACTGTTTTTT
NA	TRBV6-5	NA	TRBJ2-1	CASSSVSYNEQFF	TGTGCCAGCAGTTCAGTGTCCTACAATGAGCAGTTCTTC
TRBD2	TRBV19	NA	TRBJ2-7	CASRSQSGGVYEQYF	TGTGCCAGTAGGTCTCAGTCGGGGGGGGTCTACGAGCAGTACTTC
TRBD1	TRBV10-1	NA	TRBJ1-1	CASSGQGATEAFF	TGCGCCAGCAGCGGACAGGGGGCAACTGAAGCTTTCTTT
TRBD2	TRBV3-1/TRBV3-2	NA	TRBJ2-5	CASSQVWTSGLGETQYF	TGTGCCAGCAGCCAAGTGTGGACTAGCGGGCTCGGGGAGACCCAGTACTTC
TRBD2	TRBV18	NA	TRBJ2-1	CASSLTRLAGALEQFF	TGTGCCAGCTCACTGACGAGACTAGCGGGAGCCCTCGAGCAGTTCTTC
NA	TRBV14	NA	TRBJ2-3	CASSQGTGPLDTQYF	TGTGCCAGCAGTCAAGGAACAGGGCCCCTGGATACGCAGTATTTT
TRBD2	TRBV4-1	NA	TRBJ2-1	CASSRLAGGAYNEQFF	TGCGCCAGCAGCCGCTTAGCGGGAGGCGCTTACAATGAGCAGTTCTTC
TRBD1	TRBV10-3	NA	TRBJ2-7	CAISESWGQGAHSGGLSLEQYF	TGTGCCATCAGTGAGTCCTGGGGACAGGGGGCTCATAGCGGGGGTCTTAGTCTGGAGCAGTACTTC
TRBD2	TRBV19	once	TRBJ2-3	CASSNSGSFSADTQYF	TGTGCCAGTAGTAATAGCGGGAGTTTTTCGGCAGATACGCAGTATTTT
NA	TRBV24-1	NA	TRBJ1-2	CAAQGGGGYGYTF	TGTGCCGCCCAGGGAGGTGGAGGCTATGGCTACACCTTC
NA	TRBV11-2	NA	TRBJ1-2	CASSLTPTHGYTF	TGTGCCAGCAGTTTAACTCCTACCCATGGCTACACCTTC
TRBD1	TRBV4-2	NA	TRBJ1-2	CASSQTQGARSNGYTF	TGTGCCAGCAGCCAAACTCAGGGGGCGAGATCGAATGGCTACACCTTC
TRBD1	TRBV7-8	NA	TRBJ1-1	CASSLYGTGGKNTEAFF	TGTGCCAGCAGCTTATATGGGACAGGGGGCAAGAACACTGAAGCTTTCTTT
NA	TRBV2	NA	TRBJ2-3	CASSVQSHTDTQYF	TGTGCCAGCAGTGTGCAGTCACACACAGATACGCAGTATTTT
TRBD2	TRBV2	NA	TRBJ2-1	CATRVRAGGPDEQFF	TGTGCCACCAGGGTTAGAGCGGGAGGGCCCGATGAGCAGTTCTTC
TRBD1	TRBV6-5	NA	TRBJ2-7	CASSYSTGQGFAEQYF	TGTGCCAGCAGTTACTCGACAGGACAGGGTTTTGCCGAGCAGTACTTC
TRBD1	TRBV5-4	NA	TRBJ2-6	CASSPGQGRGVTGANVLTF	TGTGCCAGCAGCCCCGGACAGGGGCGTGGAGTAACTGGGGCCAACGTCCTGACTTTC
NA	TRBV10-3	NA	TRBJ1-5	CAISEGGNQPQHF	TGTGCCATCAGTGAGGGAGGCAATCAGCCCCAGCATTTT
NA	TRBV6-5	few	TRBJ2-2	CASNQGSTGELFF	TGTGCCAGCAACCAGGGTAGCACCGGGGAGCTGTTTTTT
TRBD1	TRBV2	NA	TRBJ1-5	CASGGQGGPQHF	TGTGCCAGCGGCGGACAGGGCGGGCCCCAGCATTTT
TRBD1	TRBV5-1	many	TRBJ2-1	CASSQGLAGDRGQSEQFF	TGCGCCAGCAGCCAAGGACTCGCGGGGGACAGGGGGCAGAGTGAGCAGTTCTTC
TRBD1	TRBV25-1	NA	TRBJ1-1	CASSDSGKGAYTEAFF	TGTGCCAGCAGTGATTCGGGGAAGGGGGCATACACTGAAGCTTTCTTT
TRBD1	TRBV5-1	few	TRBJ2-5	CASSPALGQGLETQYF	TGCGCCAGCAGCCCCGCCTTGGGACAGGGCTTGGAGACCCAGTACTTC
TRBD1	TRBV7-9	NA	TRBJ2-6	CASSLQGDREHSGANVLTF	TGTGCCAGCAGTTTACAGGGGGACCGGGAACACTCTGGGGCCAACGTCCTGACTTTC
NA	TRBV6-2/TRBV6-3	NA	TRBJ2-1	CASSPRRVDEQFF	TGTGCCAGCAGTCCACGCAGGGTAGATGAGCAGTTCTTC
NA	TRBV28	NA	TRBJ1-4	CASHPSLGAVPATNEKLFF	TGTGCCAGCCATCCTTCTCTGGGGGCAGTTCCTGCAACTAATGAAAAACTGTTTTTT
TRBD2	TRBV4-1	few	TRBJ2-5	CASSRGLGRETQYF	TGCGCCAGCAGCCGAGGACTAGGGCGGGAGACCCAGTACTTC
TRBD1	TRBV28	NA	TRBJ2-7	CASSRPGGWYEQYF	TGTGCCAGCAGTCGCCCAGGGGGCTGGTACGAGCAGTACTTC
NA	TRBV25-1	NA	TRBJ2-5	CASSERGGQETQYF	TGTGCCAGCAGCGAACGTGGGGGGCAAGAGACCCAGTACTTC
TRBD1	TRBV5-1	NA	TRBJ2-7	CASSLVGTDSYEQYF	TGCGCCAGCAGCTTGGTGGGGACAGATTCTTACGAGCAGTACTTC
NA	TRBV19	NA	TRBJ1-5	CASSLVTDSGFYQPQHF	TGTGCCAGTAGCTTAGTGACAGATTCGGGTTTTTATCAGCCCCAGCATTTT